This entry lists 9 T cell receptor beta chains sequenced from one sample in a study of T cell changes during pregnancy in multiple sclerosis. The assay was immunoSEQ multiplex PCR, and TCRdb's table has in-frame clones only and misses some. The table has tens of thousands of clones, nearly 95% seen once; the top ten hold 0.99%. Sequencing used peripheral blood, obtained after pregnancy. The source of these receptors is a female donor with multiple sclerosis, enrolled in a pregnancy study.

This chain uses TRBV5-4 with TRBJ2-1; 9 bases align to TRBD1. There are 15 residues in the CDR3. V gave up 4 bases and J gave up 5 bases; unmatched junction bases: 7. CDR1 SGHNT and CDR2 YYREEE come from the germline V gene (reference sequence). CDR3 region: CASSVGHRGHNEQFF. The CDR3 DNA is TGTGCCAGCAGCGTGGGTCACAGGGGGCACAATGAGCAGTTCTTC.

The chain carries TRBV19 and TRBJ1-5, with 9 bases matching TRBD1. The length of the CDR3 is 16 residues. J gave up 2 bases and V 7 bases, and 9 bases lay outside the gene matches. CDR1 and CDR2 from the germline V gene are LNHDA and SQIVND (reference sequence). The CDR3 here is CASNPLDRGGNQPQHF. The CDR3 DNA sequence: TGTGCCAGTAACCCTTTGGACAGGGGTGGCAATCAGCCCCAGCATTTT. The full variable domain, rest sourced from reference TRBV19 and TRBJ1-5, is DGGITQSPKYLFRKEGQNVTLSCEQNLNHDAMYWYRQDPGQGLRLIYYSQIVNDFQKGDIAEGYSVSREKKESFPLTVTSAQKNPTAFYLCASNPLDRGGNQPQHFGDGTRLSIL.

DNA for the CDR3: TGTGCCAGCAGCGTAGAAGGGACTCCTTACGAGCAGTACTTC. Its protein is CASSVEGTPYEQYF. This chain uses TRBV9 with TRBJ2-7, with a possible D match to TRBD2 (6 bases). Trimming pared 0 bases from V and 4 bases from J, leaving 11 bases between. Germline V CDR1 and CDR2: SGDLS, YYNGEE. The CDR3 totals 14 residues.

This clone was found once. The rearrangement uses TRBV13 and TRBJ1-3; 9 nucleotides agree with TRBD1. The trim removed 4 bases at V and 0 bases at J, leaving 4 bases unmatched. This CDR3 has 16 amino acids. Germline-derived CDR1 and CDR2 are PRHDT and FYEKMQ (reference sequence). CDR3 residues: CASSWGQGVSGNTIYF. As DNA, the CDR3 is TGTGCCAGCAGCTGGGGACAGGGCGTCTCTGGAAACACCATATATTTT.

CDR3 residues: CASSLDTRNTEAFF. CDR3 nucleotides: TGTGCCAGCAGCTTAGACACCCGGAACACTGAAGCTTTCTTT. The V call is TRBV7-2, the J call TRBJ1-1; no firm D call. CDR1 is SGHTA, CDR2 FQGNSA, per germline. The CDR3 spans 14 residues. Trimming cost V 1 base and J 1 base, with 7 bases left between them.

This chain links TRBV7-3 with TRBJ1-4, with 7 bases identical to TRBD1. CDR1 is SGHTA and CDR2 is FQGTGA in the germline V gene. Germline trimming cut 5 bases from V and 8 bases from J; bases unmatched to any gene: 5. This CDR3 has 13 residues. CDR3 nucleotide sequence: TGTGCCAGCAGCGTTCAGGGGGGCGAAAAACTGTTTTTT. Translation: CASSVQGGEKLFF.

This clone came up a few times. CDR3 in DNA: TGTGCCAGCAGCTTAACAGGGACACTAGGAACTGAAGCTTTCTTT. Its protein is CASSLTGTLGTEAFF. The V call is TRBV7-3, the J call TRBJ1-1, with a weak D call TRBD1 (6 bases). Germline values: CDR1 SGHTA, CDR2 FQGTGA. Trimming cost V 0 bases and J 5 bases, with 13 bases left between them. The length of the CDR3 is 15 residues.

The chain links TRBV4-3 to TRBJ1-1; D may be TRBD1 (6 bases). V dropped 5 bases and J dropped 6 bases, with 25 bases sitting between them. The CDR3 loop spans 17 amino acids. Per the germline V gene, CDR1 is LGHNA and CDR2 is YSLEER. CDR3 sequence: CASSASARGGGLSEAFF. The CDR3 bases are TGCGCCAGCAGCGCCTCAGCTCGGGGGGGCGGACTTTCTGAAGCTTTCTTT.

The chain carries TRBV9 and TRBJ2-2, with TRBD2 identical over 11 bases. The germline gives CDR1 SGDLS, CDR2 YYNGEE. V shed 0 bases and J 1 base; nucleotides not matched to a gene: 2. CDR3 length: 17 residues. The CDR3 DNA is TGTGCCAGCAGCGTAGGTCTAGCGGGGGGGAACACCGGGGAGCTGTTTTTT. The encoded protein is CASSVGLAGGNTGELFF.